This entry is about one TCR beta chain. Antigen: not known. Generated by immunoSEQ multiplex PCR, the TCRdb table keeps only in-frame clones and is missing some. The sample includes about 1,700 clones, approximately 25% seen only once; the top ten take about 26%. Trimming pared 2 bases from V and 7 bases from J, leaving 12 bases between. The CDR3 spans 14 residues. CDR1 and CDR2 from the germline V gene are MNHGY and SAAAGT. These data come from a study of T cells in localized non-small cell lung cancer. Study-wide points: Among the tissues sampled, uninvolved adjacent lung had the highest T cell clonality, above tumor. Heterogeneity remains possible, as sequencing covered one tumor region only. Median about 56 top-100 tumor clones were shared with paired adjacent lung. Prolonged overall survival went with higher T cell density in the blood.

This sequence joins TRBV6-8 and TRBJ1-3, with D tentatively TRBD1 (5 bases). Sequencing used normal lung tissue next to the tumor, obtained before any cancer treatment. This TCR was sampled from a male donor at least 60 years old with stage II squamous cell lung carcinoma. The CDR3 sequence is CASSYRLEGNTIYF. For the CDR3, the DNA is TGTGCCAGCAGTTACCGATTGGAGGGGAACACCATATATTTT.